The 13 T cell receptor beta chains listed next were all sequenced from one sample in a study of T-cell memory formation after mild COVID-19. MiXCR, applied by TCRdb to the 5' RACE reads, yields one record per CDR3 protein. Of about 300,000 distinct CDR3 sequences in the sample, roughly 19% were seen once. The sample comprised PBMCs or a T cell subset sorted from them (not recorded which). Receptor source: a man younger than 35 who had mild COVID-19 (a few samples of this study predate the infection). Cell type and time point are not known.

This clonotype was detected only a few times. The chain joins TRBV10-3 to TRBJ2-7, with D unclear. There are 12 residues in the CDR3. V lost 5 bases to trimming and J lost 3 bases, with 8 bases between them. From germline, CDR1 is ENHRY and CDR2 SYGVKD. The CDR3 spells CAISYDNYEQYV. In DNA, the CDR3 is TGTGCCATCAGTTACGACAACTACGAGCAGTACGTC.

This clonotype has just a few counts. As DNA, the CDR3 is TGCGCCAGCAGCTCCGGGACAACCGGTCAGCCCCAGCATTTT. This sequence encodes CASSSGTTGQPQHF. This rearrangement joins TRBV5-1 to TRBJ1-5; a possible D gene is TRBD1 (6 bases). CDR3 size: 14 residues. V was cut by 3 bases and J by 6 bases, with 13 bases left in between. Germline CDR1 reads SGHRS; CDR2 reads YFSETQ.

The V and J genes are TRBV4-1 and TRBJ2-1; D may correspond to TRBD1 or TRBD2 (5 bases each). Germline values: CDR1 MGHRA, CDR2 YSYEKL. Trimming left V 1 base short and J 2 bases short, with 15 bases between. CDR3 length: 17 residues. The CDR3 DNA sequence: TGCGCCAGCAGCCAAGGTATTCCGGGACGGACCTACAATGAGCAGTTCTTC. Translation: CASSQGIPGRTYNEQFF.

This clonotype was picked up a small number of times. The rearrangement links TRBV12-3 or TRBV12-4 to TRBJ2-7, with D possibly being TRBD1 (6 bases). The CDR3 covers 15 residues. Trimming left V 4 bases short and J 3 bases short, with 16 bases between. The CDR3 DNA sequence: TGTGCCAGCAGTTCCTCGGCGACAGGACTCTACGAGCAGTACTTC. As protein: CASSSSATGLYEQYF.

The rearrangement joins TRBV4-2 to TRBJ2-3, with D perhaps TRBD2 (6 bases). Germline CDR1 LGHNA, CDR2 YNFKEQ. The CDR3 loop spans 15 amino acids. The germline V and J ends were trimmed by 7 bases and 4 bases, with 18 bases remaining between them. CDR3 bases: TGTGCCAGCACCCAGCAACCTAGCGCGGCAGATACGCAGTATTTT. The encoded protein is CASTQQPSAADTQYF.

In its sample, this clonotype was seen a few times. This sequence joins TRBV5-6 and TRBJ1-1; D is uncertain. Germline V CDR1 and CDR2: SGHDT, YYEEEE. V was trimmed by 0 bases and J by 7 bases, leaving 4 bases between them. There are 11 residues in the CDR3. CDR3 amino acids: CASSLVGEAFF. CDR3 nucleotide sequence: TGTGCCAGCAGCTTGGTAGGTGAAGCTTTCTTT.

The V gene is TRBV5-1, the J gene TRBJ2-5, with D possibly TRBD2 on 6 matching bases. The V gene lost 7 bases and the J gene lost 5 bases, with 21 bases spanning the gap. This CDR3 has 15 residues. Germline V gene lookup returns CDR1 SGHRS and CDR2 YFSETQ. CDR3 protein: CASRGKITEGETQYF. The CDR3 DNA reads as TGCGCCAGCCGCGGGAAGATTACGGAGGGGGAGACCCAGTACTTC.

This clonotype was seen ten or more times. This chain uses TRBV2 with TRBJ2-3; D may be TRBD2 (5 bases). Looked up from germline, CDR1 is SNHLY and CDR2 is FYNNEI. The V gene lost 2 bases and the J gene lost 0 bases, with 21 bases spanning the gap. CDR3 length: 19 amino acids. In nucleotides, the CDR3 is TGTGCCAGCAGTGAACGGGCCGGGATCTCAACCCCTAGCACAGATACGCAGTATTTT. It translates to CASSERAGISTPSTDTQYF.

This sequence joins TRBV27 and TRBJ1-5; no reliable D call. Trimming removed 0 bases from V and 6 bases from J, with 6 bases in between. The germline gives CDR1 MNHEY, CDR2 SMNVEV (reference sequence). The length of the CDR3 is 13 residues. The chain's CDR3 is CASSLSTGQPQHF. The CDR3 DNA sequence: TGTGCCAGCAGTTTATCGACGGGTCAGCCCCAGCATTTT.

The rearrangement uses TRBV5-4 and TRBJ2-6; D is undetermined. The germline gives CDR1 SGHNT, CDR2 YYREEE (reference sequence). The CDR3 is made up of 16 amino acids. The V gene lost 4 bases and the J gene lost 2 bases, with 13 bases spanning the gap. CDR3 residues: CASSPPLGPGANVLTF. Here the CDR3 DNA reads TGTGCCAGCAGCCCGCCGCTAGGGCCTGGGGCCAACGTCCTGACTTTC.

This chain links TRBV9 with TRBJ2-5, with TRBD1 matching over 7 bases. The CDR3 covers 14 residues. The trim removed 3 bases at V and 7 bases at J, leaving 9 bases unmatched. Germline assignment: CDR1 SGDLS and CDR2 YYNGEE. CDR3 bases: TGTGCCAGCAGCGCCGGACATCCAGGGGGGACCCAGTACTTC. It codes for CASSAGHPGGTQYF. The full variable domain, in which reference TRBV9 and TRBJ2-5 provide the parts outside the CDR3, is DSGVTQTPKHLITATGQRVTLRCSPRSGDLSVYWYQQSLDQGLQFLIQYYNGEERAKGNILERFSAQQFPDLHSELNLSSLELGDSALYFCASSAGHPGGTQYFGPGTRLLVL.

The chain employs TRBV6-5 and TRBJ2-5; D gene ambiguous. V dropped 4 bases and J dropped 1 base, with 16 bases sitting between them. CDR1 and CDR2 (germline): MNHEY, SVGAGI. The CDR3 length is 16 residues. The DNA for the CDR3 is TGTGCCAGCAGTTCCTCGTGGAGAATGAGCCAAGAGACCCAGTACTTC. It encodes CASSSSWRMSQETQYF.

This clonotype has ten or more counts. V gene TRBV18 combines with J gene TRBJ2-7; no reliable D call. The CDR3 loop spans 12 amino acids. V lost 4 bases, J lost 2 bases, and 6 bases lay in between. Germline lookup yields CDR1 KGHSH and CDR2 LQKENI. The DNA of the CDR3 is TGTGCCAGCTCACGACAACCCTACGAGCAGTACGTC. This gives the protein CASSRQPYEQYV.